The sequence of this T cell receptor (beta chain) was determined in a study of vaccination effects on CD4 cells after COVID-19. Regarding the study as a whole: After vaccination of healthy people, only 1 of 255 vaccine-induced clones cross-reacted with common cold coronaviruses.

Trimming removed 6 bases from V and 1 base from J, with 10 bases in between. This CDR3 contains 15 residues. Germline V gene lookup returns CDR1 MNHEY and CDR2 SVGEGT. Ahead of sequencing, the ViraFEST assay grew antigen-specific CD4+ T cells using viral peptide pools. Upon completion of under eleven days in culture, CD4+ T cells were isolated. Each person got two doses of an mRNA SARS-CoV-2 vaccine, BNT162b2 or mRNA-1273. Each vaccine recipient was nucleocapsid antibody negative and had no prior SARS-CoV-2 infection. At least ten counts were recorded for this clone. Its antigen remains unknown. Clones were read by immunoSEQ multiplex PCR, and TCRdb kept only the in-frame ones, dropping some. The sample has about 69,000 clones; around 69% are singletons.

Sequencing was performed on CD4+ T cells from PBMCs cultured with HCoV-229E spike peptides, taken after COVID-19 vaccination. The origin of this receptor is a human donor who received a COVID-19 vaccine. V usage is TRBV6-2 or TRBV6-3 and J usage is TRBJ2-6, with D unresolved. Here the CDR3 reads CASSPVGSGANVLTF. DNA of the CDR3: TGTGCCAGCAGCCCTGTAGGGTCTGGGGCCAACGTCCTGACTTTC.